The 15 T cell receptor beta chains listed next were all sequenced from one sample in a study of OX40 agonist ivuxolimab in advanced cancers. Here immunoSEQ multiplex PCR was the method, and the copy in TCRdb shows in-frame clones only, minus some. This sample has roughly 77,000 clones, with around 90% found just once. The material was CD4+ or CD8+ T cells sorted from blood, obtained in a trial of the OX40 agonist ivuxolimab. These receptors were obtained from an adult with an advanced solid tumor such as melanoma, head and neck, liver or kidney cancer.

V is TRBV4-1 and J is TRBJ2-5; 12 bases map to TRBD2. The CDR3 has 15 amino acids. V shed 0 bases, J shed 5 bases, and the junction held 1 base outside the gene matches. Germline V lookup: CDR1 MGHRA, CDR2 YSYEKL. CDR3 in amino acids: CASSQEGTSGETQYF. The CDR3 bases are TGCGCCAGCAGCCAAGAGGGGACTAGCGGGGAGACCCAGTACTTC.

The V call is TRBV6-5, the J call TRBJ2-3, with D hard to call. The CDR3 is 15 residues long. V lost 4 bases to trimming and J lost 0 bases, with 11 bases between them. CDR1 and CDR2 (germline): MNHEY, SVGAGI. The CDR3 DNA sequence: TGTGCCAGCAGTTTGACGGCCGGAAGCACAGATACGCAGTATTTT. Amino acids: CASSLTAGSTDTQYF.

The CDR3 DNA follows: TGTGCCAGCAGCTCCTCAGGGAACGAGCAGTACTTC. This translates into CASSSSGNEQYF. The rearrangement joins TRBV6-5 to TRBJ2-7, with D possibly being TRBD1 (5 bases). The CDR3 loop spans 12 amino acids. V lost 6 bases and J 5 bases, leaving 11 bases between the germline ends. Germline V lookup: CDR1 MNHEY, CDR2 SVGAGI.

The table lists this clone with a count of one. V and J are TRBV27 and TRBJ2-1, with D unclear. CDR3 size: 12 residues. Germline CDR1 is MNHEY and CDR2 is SMNVEV (reference sequence). Trimming took 3 bases from V and 5 from J, leaving 5 bases between them. In DNA form, the CDR3 reads TGTGCCAGCAGTTTCGACCACAATGAGCAGTTCTTC. Its protein product is CASSFDHNEQFF.

The chain combines TRBV5-1 with TRBJ2-6; possible D gene TRBD1, 6 bases. The length of the CDR3 is 15 residues. Trimming cost V 5 bases and J 0 bases, with 9 bases left between them. Germline CDR1 and CDR2: SGHRS and YFSETQ. The CDR3 protein is CASSPRGSGANVLTF. CDR3 DNA: TGCGCCAGCAGTCCCAGGGGCTCTGGGGCCAACGTCCTGACTTTC. Variable domain in full (rest from reference TRBV5-1 and TRBJ2-6): KAGVTQTPRYLIKTRGQQVTLSCSPISGHRSVSWYQQTPGQGLQFLFEYFSETQRNKGNFPGRFSGRQFSNSRSEMNVSTLELGDSALYLCASSPRGSGANVLTFGAGSRLTVL.

V usage is TRBV7-6 and J usage is TRBJ1-1, with a weak D call TRBD1 (5 bases). CDR1 and CDR2 from the germline V gene are SGHVS and FNYEAQ. With 5 bases removed from V and 4 bases from J, the gap between germline ends came to 11 bases. The CDR3 covers 13 residues. CDR3 bases: TGTGCCAGCAGCCCGGCGGGGGGCACTGAAGCTTTCTTT. Translated, it gives CASSPAGGTEAFF.

The V gene is TRBV7-7, the J gene TRBJ1-3, with no clear D. The V end lost 8 bases, the J end lost 8 bases, and 13 bases lay between the germline ends. CDR1 and CDR2 from the germline V gene are SSHAT and FNYEAQ (reference sequence). CDR3 length: 12 amino acids. The CDR3 DNA reads TGTGCCAGCGGACCCCATGGCCACACCATATATTTT. Its protein is CASGPHGHTIYF. The entire variable domain, with the rest obtained from reference TRBV7-7 and TRBJ1-3, is as follows: GAGVSQSPRYKVTKRGQDVTLRCDPISSHATLYWYQQALGQGPEFLTYFNYEAQPDKSGLPSDRFSAERPEGSISTLTIQRTEQRDSAMYRCASGPHGHTIYFGEGSWLTVV.

This clone was detected only once. The chain is built from TRBV10-2 and TRBJ2-2; the match to TRBD2 covers 13 bases. The CDR3 has 16 residues. Germline lookup yields CDR1 WSHSY and CDR2 SAAADI. J lost 1 base, V lost 4 bases, and 0 bases had no gene match. The CDR3 protein is CASSGTSGGNTGELFF. CDR3 nucleotides: TGCGCCAGCAGTGGGACTAGCGGGGGGAACACCGGGGAGCTGTTTTTT.

This clone was observed many times. V gene TRBV13 combines with J gene TRBJ1-1, with D possibly matching TRBD1 (5 bases). The CDR3 loop spans 14 amino acids. Trimming left V 4 bases short and J 1 base short, with 10 bases between. Germline V gene sequence: CDR1 PRHDT, CDR2 FYEKMQ (reference sequence). The CDR3 here is CASSWWDGNTEAFF. The CDR3 nucleotides read TGTGCCAGCAGCTGGTGGGACGGGAACACTGAAGCTTTCTTT.

This clone appeared a single time. The J gene is TRBJ1-4, the V gene TRBV7-9, with 9 nucleotides matching TRBD1. This CDR3 has 14 amino acids. Germline values: CDR1 SEHNR, CDR2 FQNEAQ (reference sequence). V was pared by 5 bases and J by 8 bases, with 6 bases of the junction left unmatched. The chain's CDR3 is CASSGRTGDEKLFF. CDR3 nucleotide sequence: TGTGCCAGCAGCGGCAGGACAGGGGACGAAAAACTGTTTTTT.

There are a few counts of this clone. V is TRBV11-3 and J is TRBJ1-1; D remains unclear. This CDR3 has 12 amino acids. V was pared by 3 bases and J by 7 bases, with 9 bases between. Per the germline V gene, CDR1 is SGHNT and CDR2 is YENEEA. This CDR3 is CASSFRALEAFF. In nucleotides, the CDR3 is TGTGCCAGCAGCTTTCGGGCCCTTGAAGCTTTCTTT.

This chain joins TRBV4-3 and TRBJ2-7; a possible D gene is TRBD1 (6 bases). The V end lost 4 bases, the J end lost 6 bases, and 13 bases lay between the germline ends. Looked up from germline, CDR1 is LGHNA and CDR2 is YSLEER. The CDR3 is 13 residues long. The CDR3 region has the DNA TGCGCCAGCAGCCTCGACAGGTTCGGCGAGCAGTACTTC. It translates to CASSLDRFGEQYF.

The V and J genes are TRBV11-2 and TRBJ1-2; D uncertain. Trimming stripped 5 bases from V and 2 bases from J, with 12 bases between. CDR1 is SGHAT, CDR2 FQNNGV, per germline. There are 14 residues in the CDR3. The DNA for the CDR3 is TGTGCCAGCAGCCCCCTCTGGGAGAACTATGGCTACACCTTC. This sequence encodes CASSPLWENYGYTF.

The chain has TRBV7-6 and TRBJ2-7; 10 nucleotides align to TRBD1. With V trimmed by 5 bases and J by 1 base, 8 bases remained unmatched. The CDR3 sequence is 16 residues long. The germline CDR1 and CDR2 sequences are SGHVS and FNYEAQ. CDR3 loop: CASSQFGQGVSYEQYF. The CDR3 coding sequence is TGTGCCAGCAGCCAATTCGGACAGGGGGTATCCTACGAGCAGTACTTC. Filled out from reference TRBV7-6 and TRBJ2-7, the complete variable domain reads GAGVSQSPRYKVTKRGQDVALRCDPISGHVSLYWYRQALGQGPEFLTYFNYEAQQDKSGLPNDRFSAERPEGSISTLTIQRTEQRDSAMYRCASSQFGQGVSYEQYFGPGTRLTVT.

The chain employs TRBV11-3 and TRBJ2-3, with TRBD2 matching over 8 bases. The length of the CDR3 is 15 residues. The V segment lost 5 bases and the J segment 1 base; nucleotides outside the gene matches: 5. Germline CDR1 SGHNT, CDR2 YENEEA. The CDR3 reads CASSPSRGGTDTQYF. CDR3 sequence (DNA): TGTGCCAGCAGCCCCTCGCGGGGGGGCACAGATACGCAGTATTTT.